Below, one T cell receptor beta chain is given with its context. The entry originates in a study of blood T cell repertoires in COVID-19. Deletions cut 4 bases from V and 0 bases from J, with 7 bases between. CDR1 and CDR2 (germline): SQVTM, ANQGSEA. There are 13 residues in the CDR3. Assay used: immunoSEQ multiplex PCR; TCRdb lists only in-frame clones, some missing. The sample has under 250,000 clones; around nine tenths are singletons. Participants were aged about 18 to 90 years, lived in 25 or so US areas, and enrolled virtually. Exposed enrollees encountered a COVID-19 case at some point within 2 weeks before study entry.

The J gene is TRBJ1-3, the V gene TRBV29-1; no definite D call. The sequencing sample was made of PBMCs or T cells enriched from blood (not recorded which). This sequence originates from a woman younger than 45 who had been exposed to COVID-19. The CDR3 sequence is CSVGASSGNTIYF. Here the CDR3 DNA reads TGCAGCGTTGGGGCCTCCTCTGGAAACACCATATATTTT.